This entry is about one T cell receptor (beta chain). This sample stems from a study of tumor-infiltrating lymphocytes in oesophageal squamous cell carcinoma. One entry per CDR3 protein, called by TCRdb with MiXCR from the PCR reads. The sample consists of over 15,000 distinct CDR3 sequences, roughly 37% of them appearing once. This CDR3 spans 17 amino acids. CDR1 SGHTA and CDR2 FQGNSA come from the germline V gene. V was shortened by 1 base and J by 4 bases, with 14 bases between the two germline ends. The sample was blood. The chain employs TRBV7-2 and TRBJ2-6; D is unclear. This clonotype was obtained from a male donor with esophageal squamous cell carcinoma. This CDR3 reads CASSLDSGFRGANVLTF. Written as DNA, the CDR3 is TGTGCCAGCAGCTTAGACTCGGGTTTTAGGGGGGCCAACGTCCTGACTTTC.